This T cell receptor (beta chain) was sequenced during a study of cytomegalovirus exposure and HLA in healthy donors. It was with 60 Vbeta and 13 Jbeta primers that the PCR ran. This table comes from immunoSEQ multiplex PCR, and its TCRdb copy is limited to in-frame clones, with some not included. Of tens of thousands of clones in the sample, more than 75% are singletons; the top ten hold roughly 15%. Although they were nominally healthy when sampled, donors likely had unrecorded immune exposures. V lost 3 bases, J lost 2 bases, and 15 bases lay in between. Germline V CDR1 and CDR2: WNHNN, SYGVQD (reference sequence). The CDR3 is 16 residues long.

The receptor was derived from a woman aged 35 to 49 in good health and CMV-seropositive. The sequencing input was PBMCs. The chain has TRBV10-1 and TRBJ2-3; a possible D gene is TRBD1 (6 bases). CDR3 residues: CASSEQTGPSTDTQYF. CDR3 nucleotides: TGCGCCAGCAGTGAACAGACAGGACCGTCCACAGATACGCAGTATTTT.